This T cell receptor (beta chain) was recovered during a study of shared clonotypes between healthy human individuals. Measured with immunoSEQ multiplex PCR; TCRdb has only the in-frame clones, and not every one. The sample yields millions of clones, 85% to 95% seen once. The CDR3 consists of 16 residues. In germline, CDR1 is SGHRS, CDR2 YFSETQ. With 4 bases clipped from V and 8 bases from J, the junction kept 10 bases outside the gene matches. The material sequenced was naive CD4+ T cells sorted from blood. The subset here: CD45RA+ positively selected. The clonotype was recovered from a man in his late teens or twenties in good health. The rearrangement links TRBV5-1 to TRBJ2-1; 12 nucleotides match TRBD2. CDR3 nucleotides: TGCGCCAGCAGCCCCGGTCTAGCGGGAGGGACCCATGAGCAGTTCTTC. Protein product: CASSPGLAGGTHEQFF.